A single T cell receptor (beta chain) is shown here with its context. Its specificity is unknown. This CDR3 spans 15 amino acids. After removal of 7 bases from V and 6 bases from J, the junction contained 9 bases not matched to a gene. Germline CDR1 and CDR2: MNHEY and SMNVEV (reference sequence). Assay: immunoSEQ multiplex PCR; the TCRdb copy retains only in-frame clones and omits some. The repertoire holds about 360,000 clones, with around 86% as singletons. This record comes from a study of cytomegalovirus exposure and HLA in healthy donors. Points from the study as a whole: Rare TCR sequences predominated, though certain public TCRs were found in many donors. TCR clusters originating in the first cohort tended to co-occur in the roughly 120 validation repertoires, according to a later analysis. Some TCR beta chains (more than 150 of them) were listed as cytomegalovirus-associated.

The donors were members of the validation cohort, which comprised 90 to 150 subjects and was separate from the first cohort of 670 or so subjects. The chain employs TRBV27 and TRBJ2-1, with 10 bases matching TRBD2. Sequenced: PBMCs. The receptor was isolated from a woman between 18 and 29 years old in good health and CMV-seronegative. CDR3 region: CASTPSGRARNEQFF. The CDR3 nucleotides are TGTGCCAGCACCCCAAGCGGGAGGGCCCGCAATGAGCAGTTCTTC.